The source of this TCR beta chain is a study of blood T cell repertoires in COVID-19. This table comes from immunoSEQ multiplex PCR, and its TCRdb copy is limited to in-frame clones, with some not included. Of around 430,000 clones listed, 88% were seen once; the top ten hold 10% to 15%. Trimming removed 0 bases at V and 6 bases at J, with 14 bases between. The germline gives CDR1 SEHNR, CDR2 FQNEAQ (reference sequence). The CDR3 is 15 amino acids. The sample taken for sequencing was peripheral blood. The sequence was collected from a woman in her forties or fifties with COVID-19, enrolled during active disease. The chain carries TRBV7-9 and TRBJ1-2; maybe TRBD1 (5 bases). CDR3 in amino acids: CASSLAGGGVDGYTF. The CDR3 DNA reads as TGTGCCAGCAGCTTAGCGGGGGGAGGTGTCGATGGCTACACCTTC.